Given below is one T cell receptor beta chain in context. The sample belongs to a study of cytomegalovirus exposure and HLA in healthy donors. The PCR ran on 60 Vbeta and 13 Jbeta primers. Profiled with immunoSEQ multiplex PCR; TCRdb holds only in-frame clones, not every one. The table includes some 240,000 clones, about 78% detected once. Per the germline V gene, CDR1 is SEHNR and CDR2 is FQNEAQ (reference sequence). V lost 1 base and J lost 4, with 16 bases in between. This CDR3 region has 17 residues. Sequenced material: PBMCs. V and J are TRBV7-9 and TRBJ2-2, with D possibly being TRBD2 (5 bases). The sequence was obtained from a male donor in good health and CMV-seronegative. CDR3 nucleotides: TGTGCCAGCAGCTTAGTCCCCACGAGCCGGGGCACCGGGGAGCTGTTTTTT. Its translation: CASSLVPTSRGTGELFF.